These 9 T cell receptor beta chains were sequenced from one sample in a study of blood T cells in healthy people across ages. The authors ran a second PCR of about 7 to 11 cycles using a sample-barcoded 5' primer and a J-beta primer mix. TCRdb passed the 5' RACE reads through MiXCR, listing each CDR3 protein once. The profile shows 600,000 to 850,000 distinct CDR3 sequences, approximately 25% of them singletons. Separately, the same data were catalogued under a study of T cells of mothers and their children.

Sequenced: blood. These receptors were obtained from a boy aged 5-17 years in good health.

The V and J genes are TRBV7-2 and TRBJ2-4, with D perhaps TRBD2 (6 bases). V was clipped by 1 base and J by 4 bases, with 14 bases between them. The CDR3 contains 16 residues. Germline assignment: CDR1 SGHTA and CDR2 FQGNSA. DNA for the CDR3: TGTGCCAGCAGCTTAGTCCCGGGCGGGGAGAAAAACATTCAGTACTTC. It is translated as CASSLVPGGEKNIQYF.

Only a few counts were recorded for this clonotype. The chain uses TRBV7-2 and TRBJ2-5, with D tentatively TRBD1 (5 bases). The closer fit of TRBJ2-1 to the DNA end suggests the J call may be wrong. Per germline, CDR1 SGHTA and CDR2 FQGNSA. The CDR3 spans 12 residues. This chain's CDR3 is CASSLQEFEQFF. The CDR3 coding sequence is TGTGCCAGCAGTTTACAGGAGTTTGAGCAGTTCTTC.

V and J are TRBV5-5 and TRBJ2-1, with D hard to call. In germline, CDR1 is SGHKS, CDR2 YYEKEE (reference sequence). This CDR3 is built from 15 residues. V lost 1 base, J lost 5 bases, and 13 bases lay in between. The CDR3 bases are TGTGCCAGCAGCTTGTTCTCAGAAGTCCACAATGAGCAGTTCTTC. It specifies CASSLFSEVHNEQFF.

This clonotype has more than one count but fewer than ten. The chain couples TRBV7-3 to TRBJ2-7; 7 positions agree with TRBD2. The CDR3 runs 17 residues. V lost 1 base to trimming and J lost 4 bases; unmatched junction nucleotides: 13. Germline CDR1 and CDR2: SGHTA and FQGTGA. DNA for the CDR3: TGTGCCAGCAGCTTAAATTTGCCGGAGCGGGGCCCATACGAGCAGTACTTC. It is translated as CASSLNLPERGPYEQYF.

The chain employs TRBV6-4 and TRBJ1-6; D ambiguous. The CDR3 length is 14 residues. Germline V gene data show CDR1 as MRHNA and CDR2 as SNTAGT. V dropped 7 bases and J dropped 11 bases, with 18 bases sitting between them. CDR3 sequence (DNA): TGTGCCAGCAACAAGTGCGGGAACGACACACCCCTCCACTTT. It encodes CASNKCGNDTPLHF.

This clonotype was counted between two and nine times. The chain has TRBV5-1 and TRBJ1-2, with TRBD1 matching 8 bases. Germline V gene lookup returns CDR1 SGHRS and CDR2 YFSETQ. Trimming at V came to 0 bases and at J to 5 bases, leaving 3 bases not matched to a gene. This CDR3 is 14 amino acids long. The CDR3 DNA reads as TGCGCCAGCAGCTTGGAGGGACAGGCATATGGCTACACCTTC. This sequence encodes CASSLEGQAYGYTF.

This clonotype was observed a few times. This chain uses TRBV7-3 with TRBJ2-2, with 9 bases aligning to TRBD2. V dropped 5 bases and J dropped 5; count of bases not matched to a gene: 9. The CDR3 is made up of 16 amino acids. The germline CDR1 and CDR2 sequences are SGHTA and FQGTGA. For the CDR3, the DNA is TGTGCCAGCAGCCGAGACATAGCGGGAGTAACCGGGGAGCTGTTTTTT. It specifies CASSRDIAGVTGELFF.

This clonotype occurred a few times. The chain employs TRBV12-3 or TRBV12-4 and TRBJ1-6, with TRBD1 identical over 11 bases. V lost 6 bases and J lost 6; bases outside the gene matches: 10. This CDR3 is 17 amino acids long. In DNA, the CDR3 is TGTGCCAGCAGCCGGACAGGGGGCAGGGGACTTAATTCACCCCTCCACTTT. Translated, it gives CASSRTGGRGLNSPLHF.

In this sample, this clonotype turned up a few times. The rearrangement joins TRBV5-1 to TRBJ2-1; tentative D call: TRBD2 (6 bases). This CDR3 is 14 amino acids long. Trimming removed 5 bases from V and 7 bases from J, with 16 bases in between. Germline CDR1 and CDR2: SGHRS and YFSETQ. Here the CDR3 reads CASRWGEQTNEQFF. The CDR3 coding sequence is TGCGCCAGCAGATGGGGGGAACAAACGAATGAGCAGTTCTTC.